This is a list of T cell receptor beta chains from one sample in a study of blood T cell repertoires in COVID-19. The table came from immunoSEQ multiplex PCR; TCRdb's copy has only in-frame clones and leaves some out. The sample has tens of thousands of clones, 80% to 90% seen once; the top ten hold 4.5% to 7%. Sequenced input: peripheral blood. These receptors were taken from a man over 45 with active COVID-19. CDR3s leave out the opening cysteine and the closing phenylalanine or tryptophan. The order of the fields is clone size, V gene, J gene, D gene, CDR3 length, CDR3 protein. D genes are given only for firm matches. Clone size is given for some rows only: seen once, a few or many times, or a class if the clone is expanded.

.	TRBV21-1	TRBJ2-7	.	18	ASSKEGGTGGWGIKYEQY
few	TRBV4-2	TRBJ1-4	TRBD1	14	ASSGGQGAVLEKLF
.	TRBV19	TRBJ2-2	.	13	ASSKRSAGTGELF
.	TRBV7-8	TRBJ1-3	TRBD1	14	ASSPRDSKSGNTIY
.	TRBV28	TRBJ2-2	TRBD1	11	ASGTGNTGELF
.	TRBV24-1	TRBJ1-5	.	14	ATSPRGGTGNQPQH
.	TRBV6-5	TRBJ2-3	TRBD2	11	ASRLAGVDTQY
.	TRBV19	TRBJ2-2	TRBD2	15	ASSIELAGGRTGELF
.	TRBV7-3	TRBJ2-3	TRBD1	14	ASSRQGQGARNTQY
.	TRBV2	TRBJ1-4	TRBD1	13	ASTKQGAPNEKLF
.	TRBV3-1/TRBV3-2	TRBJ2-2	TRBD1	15	ASSQEGQGARIGELF
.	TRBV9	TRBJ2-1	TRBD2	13	ASSISGNSYNEQF
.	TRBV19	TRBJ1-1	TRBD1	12	ASSPQGESIEAF
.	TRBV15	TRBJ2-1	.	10	ATSKITGEQF
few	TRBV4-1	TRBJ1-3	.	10	ASSQAYGTIY
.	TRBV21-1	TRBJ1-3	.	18	ASSKLYRDRGISSGNTIY
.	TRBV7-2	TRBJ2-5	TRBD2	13	ASSLFGTSEETQY
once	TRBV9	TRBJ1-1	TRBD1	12	ASSVGQGNTEAF
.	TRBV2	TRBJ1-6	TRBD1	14	ASIWDLGQGNSPLH
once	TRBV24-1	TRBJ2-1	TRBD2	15	ATSDVPGTSGSNEQF
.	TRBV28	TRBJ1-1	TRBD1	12	ASSLLGQGSEAF
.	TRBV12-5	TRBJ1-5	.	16	ASGLVQVYHLSNQPQH
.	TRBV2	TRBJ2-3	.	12	ASRTGTATDTQY
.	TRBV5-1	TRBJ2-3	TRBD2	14	ASGTLAGAVTDTQY
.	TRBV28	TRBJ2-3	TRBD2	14	ASSPVGGEHTDTQY
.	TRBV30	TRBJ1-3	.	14	AWKNPRGSSGNTIY
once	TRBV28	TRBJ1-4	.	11	ASGGGRIEKLF
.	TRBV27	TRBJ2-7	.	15	ASSLFWARGYGDEQY
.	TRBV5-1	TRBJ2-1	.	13	ASSLDSVSPNEQF
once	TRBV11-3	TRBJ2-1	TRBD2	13	ASSLTSGALNEQF
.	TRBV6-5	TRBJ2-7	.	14	ASSYRGASGIYEQY